Below are 26 T cell receptor beta chains sequenced from a single sample in a study of CD8+ T cells in alopecia areata. Sample treatment: oral pan-JAK inhibitor, 5-10 mg twice daily. RNA extraction was followed by reverse transcription into cDNA, which acted as the sequencing template. The repertoire was sequenced with immunoSEQ multiplex PCR; TCRdb's copy has only in-frame clones and lacks some. The top ten hold 1.3% of the sample, which has approximately 180,000 clones, under 80% seen once. Material: CD4+ T cells sorted from blood, obtained between weeks 47 and 50, from a patient treated with tofacitinib. These receptors were collected from a human donor with alopecia areata.

The sample holds one count of this clone. V gene TRBV29-1 combines with J gene TRBJ1-2; a weak D match, TRBD1 (6 bases). Per germline, CDR1 SQVTM and CDR2 ANQGSEA. The germline V and J ends were trimmed by 5 bases and 2 bases, with 12 bases remaining between them. The CDR3 runs to 13 residues. This CDR3 is CSVSSQGNYGYTF. DNA of the CDR3: TGCAGCGTTTCGTCCCAGGGGAACTATGGCTACACCTTC.

The chain has TRBV25-1 and TRBJ2-5; a weak D match, TRBD1 (6 bases). The last part of the DNA fits TRBJ2-7 better; the J call may be wrong. The CDR3 loop spans 15 amino acids. From germline, CDR1 is MGHDK and CDR2 SYGVNS. The chain's CDR3 is CASSKRTEMVYEQYF. In DNA, the CDR3 is TGTGCCAGCAGTAAGAGGACAGAGATGGTTTACGAGCAGTACTTC.

This clone was counted a single time. V is TRBV5-1 and J is TRBJ2-1; D is ambiguous. V was cut by 4 bases and J by 5 bases, with 4 bases left in between. Per germline, CDR1 SGHRS and CDR2 YFSETQ. This CDR3 region has 11 residues. The CDR3 nucleotides are TGCGCCAGCAGCGAACACAATGAGCAGTTCTTC. Translation: CASSEHNEQFF.

The table lists this clone with a few counts. The junction shows a germline mismatch at one end, possibly a read error. The chain uses TRBV7-3 and TRBJ2-3; possibly TRBD1 for D (8 bases). The CDR3 sequence is 15 residues long. CDR1 SGHTA and CDR2 FQGTGA come from the germline V gene. In DNA, the CDR3 is TGTGCCAGCACCTTACAGGGGGGGCCAGGGGATACGCAGTATTTT. It encodes CASTLQGGPGDTQYF.

The chain joins TRBV29-1 to TRBJ1-1, with 9 positions matching TRBD1. After removal of 3 bases from V and 0 bases from J, the junction contained 2 bases not matched to a gene. Germline CDR1 is SQVTM and CDR2 is ANQGSEA. The CDR3 is 14 amino acids. The DNA of the CDR3 is TGCAGCGTTGAGGGGGACAGGGTGAACACTGAAGCTTTCTTT. Residues: CSVEGDRVNTEAFF.

V usage is TRBV4-3 and J usage is TRBJ2-7; D perhaps matches TRBD1 (8 bases). V lost 3 bases to trimming and J lost 3 bases, with 18 bases between them. The CDR3 has 16 residues. The germline V gene encodes CDR1 LGHNA and CDR2 YSLEER. CDR3 region: CASSQQRAGQVYEQYF. The CDR3 DNA follows: TGCGCCAGCAGCCAGCAAAGAGCGGGACAGGTCTACGAGCAGTACTTC.

The CDR3 region is CASSNEQFF. CDR3 nucleotide sequence: TGTGCCAGCAGTAATGAGCAGTTCTTC. The chain uses TRBV27 and TRBJ2-1, with no clear D. CDR3 size: 9 residues. Germline V gene data show CDR1 as MNHEY and CDR2 as SMNVEV (reference sequence). V dropped 5 bases and J dropped 7 bases, with 0 bases sitting between them.

V and J are TRBV6-1 and TRBJ2-1; perhaps TRBD1 as D (5 bases). The CDR3 consists of 14 residues. Germline CDR1 MNHNS, CDR2 SASEGT. Trimming removed 5 bases at V and 8 bases at J, with 16 bases between. The CDR3 sequence is CASSLEVQGDEQFF. The CDR3 nucleotides read TGTGCCAGCAGTCTAGAAGTTCAGGGCGATGAGCAGTTCTTC.

Remarks on this clone: This CDR3 is also generated by other DNA sequences in the sample. The chain links TRBV18 to TRBJ1-5, with D uncertain. Germline CDR1 reads KGHSH; CDR2 reads LQKENI. The CDR3 loop spans 12 amino acids. V was trimmed by 3 bases and J by 4 bases, leaving 4 bases between them. CDR3 sequence (DNA): TGTGCCAGCTCACCGTCAAATCAGCCCCAGCATTTT. This gives the protein CASSPSNQPQHF.

This clone was counted a few times. J is TRBJ2-1 and V is TRBV29-1, with a weak D call TRBD1 (6 bases). CDR1 and CDR2 from the germline V gene are SQVTM and ANQGSEA. Deletions cut 6 bases from V and 6 bases from J, with 24 bases between. The CDR3 length is 16 residues. The CDR3, as DNA: TGCAGCGTCCCCCTCTCCCGGACAGCTCAGAGCAATGAGCAGTTCTTC. Protein sequence: CSVPLSRTAQSNEQFF.

The chain couples TRBV20-1 to TRBJ2-1, with TRBD1 matching 12 bases. This CDR3 contains 11 residues. Looked up from germline, CDR1 is DFQATT and CDR2 is SNEGSKA (reference sequence). The V gene end was trimmed by 6 bases and the J gene end by 14 bases; junction bases not matched to a gene: 5. CDR3 DNA: TGCAGTGCCAGGGGACAGGGGGCAAAGTTCTTC. Its protein product is CSARGQGAKFF.

Notes on this clone: A junction boundary mismatches the germline segment, possibly from a read error. The DNA for the CDR3 is TGCAGCGCCACAAGGAAAATTCTAGGCGATGAGCAGCTCTTC. It translates to CSATRKILGDEQLF. The chain has TRBV29-1 and TRBJ2-1, with D hard to call. The germline V gene has CDR1 SQVTM and CDR2 ANQGSEA. The CDR3 runs 14 residues.

The gene calls are TRBV2 and TRBJ2-7; D may be TRBD1 (6 bases). Deletions cut 8 bases from V and 3 bases from J, with 17 bases between. Germline CDR1 is SNHLY and CDR2 is FYNNEI. This CDR3 region has 14 residues. CDR3 protein: CASYDPGQNYEQYF. The CDR3 DNA reads as TGTGCCAGCTACGATCCGGGACAAAACTACGAGCAGTACTTC.

The chain carries TRBV2 and TRBJ2-5; the match to TRBD1 covers 8 bases. Germline trimming cut 9 bases from V and 4 bases from J; bases unmatched to any gene: 10. The CDR3 runs 14 residues. From germline, CDR1 is SNHLY and CDR2 FYNNEI. The CDR3 protein is CASIDSGGSETQYF. The CDR3 DNA is TGTGCCAGTATTGATTCAGGGGGCTCAGAGACCCAGTACTTC.

The chain couples TRBV29-1 to TRBJ1-2; unclear D gene. The CDR3 spans 16 residues. Trimming shortened V by 2 bases and J by 5 bases, and 21 bases separated the two germline ends. Germline V gives CDR1 SQVTM, CDR2 ANQGSEA. CDR3 nucleotides: TGCAGCGTTGAACTGGCAACCCCTGAGCTCAATTATGGCTACACCTTC. Amino acids: CSVELATPELNYGYTF.

Only one count was recorded for this clone. The J gene is TRBJ2-7, the V gene TRBV27, with D perhaps assigned TRBD1 or TRBD2 (5 bases each). The CDR3 totals 11 residues. V was clipped by 10 bases and J by 3 bases, with 10 bases between them. In germline, CDR1 is MNHEY, CDR2 SMNVEV (reference sequence). The CDR3, as DNA: TGTGCCACCGCTGGGGGCTACGAGCAGTACTTC. This codes for CATAGGYEQYF.

V and J are TRBV29-1 and TRBJ2-1, with D possibly TRBD1 on 7 matching bases. V lost 6 bases and J lost 0, with 15 bases in between. The CDR3 spans 15 residues. Germline V gene data show CDR1 as SQVTM and CDR2 as ANQGSEA. The chain's CDR3 is CSVQGGTSSYNEQFF. The CDR3 coding sequence is TGCAGCGTCCAGGGGGGCACGAGCTCCTACAATGAGCAGTTCTTC.

The rearrangement links TRBV30 to TRBJ2-1, with 10 bases identical to TRBD1. The CDR3 length is 17 residues. Germline V CDR1 and CDR2: GTSNPN, SVGIG (reference sequence). Trimming removed 3 bases from V and 7 bases from J; junction bases left unmatched: 15. The DNA for the CDR3 is TGTGCCTGGAGCCCAAAAGGGTGGGGACAGGGGTTAAATGAGCAGTTCTTC. Translation: CAWSPKGWGQGLNEQFF. The full variable domain, with the rest looked up from reference TRBV30 and TRBJ2-1, is SQTIHQWPATLVQPVGSPLSLECTVEGTSNPNLYWYRQAAGRGLQLLFYSVGIGQISSEVPQNLSASRPQDRQFILSSKKLLLSDSGFYLCAWSPKGWGQGLNEQFFGPGTRLTVL.

The V gene is TRBV29-1, the J gene TRBJ1-5; tentative D call: TRBD1 (5 bases). Germline CDR1 reads SQVTM; CDR2 reads ANQGSEA. This CDR3 contains 13 residues. The V and J ends lost 5 bases and 3 bases respectively, with 11 bases between them. The chain's CDR3 is CSVTEGVNQPQHF. The CDR3 DNA follows: TGCAGCGTTACGGAAGGGGTCAATCAGCCCCAGCATTTT.

The gene calls are TRBV7-9 and TRBJ2-7; 11 positions match TRBD1. The trim removed 5 bases at V and 6 bases at J, leaving 6 bases unmatched. This CDR3 region has 14 residues. Germline V lookup: CDR1 SEHNR, CDR2 FQNEAQ (reference sequence). DNA for the CDR3: TGTGCCAGCAGCCCCCGGACAGGGGGCGCCGAGCAGTACTTC. The encoded protein is CASSPRTGGAEQYF.

The V call is TRBV2, the J call TRBJ1-6; D might be TRBD1 (5 bases). Germline loops: CDR1 SNHLY, CDR2 FYNNEI. CDR3 length: 16 residues. V was clipped by 9 bases and J by 6 bases, with 21 bases between them. The CDR3 reads CASQPRAGRTNSPLHF. CDR3 nucleotides: TGTGCCAGTCAACCTAGGGCGGGACGGACTAATTCACCCCTCCACTTT.

The rearrangement links TRBV6-5 to TRBJ1-2; unclear D gene. Germline V gene lookup returns CDR1 MNHEY and CDR2 SVGAGI. This CDR3 region has 14 residues. V was pared by 0 bases and J by 4 bases, with 9 bases between. Written as DNA, the CDR3 is TGTGCCAGCAGTTACTCGGACTTTCCCTATGGCTACACCTTC. It is translated as CASSYSDFPYGYTF.

The chain employs TRBV4-3 and TRBJ1-4; D not resolved. Germline CDR1 is LGHNA and CDR2 is YSLEER. The V end was cut by 1 base, the J end by 10 bases, with 7 bases between. The CDR3 spans 12 residues. The chain's CDR3 is CASSQVLGKLFF. The DNA of the CDR3 is TGCGCCAGCAGCCAAGTTTTGGGAAAACTGTTTTTT.

This clone was recorded at least ten times. The CDR3 DNA is TGTGCCATCAGTGACGAGCCAGGGCACGAGCAGTACTTC. Translation gives CAISDEPGHEQYF. This chain uses TRBV10-3 with TRBJ2-7; TRBD1 might be the D (5 bases). The CDR3 spans 13 residues. CDR1 and CDR2 from the germline V gene are ENHRY and SYGVKD. V was clipped by 3 bases and J by 5 bases, with 11 bases between them.

This rearrangement joins TRBV30 to TRBJ2-7; D gene uncertain. Germline V gene lookup returns CDR1 GTSNPN and CDR2 SVGIG (reference sequence). V lost 0 bases and J 4 bases, leaving 10 bases between the germline ends. CDR3 size: 13 residues. The CDR3 sequence: CAWSVRKAYEQYF. CDR3 sequence (DNA): TGTGCCTGGAGTGTACGAAAGGCATACGAGCAGTACTTC.

The V and J genes are TRBV5-1 and TRBJ2-1, with TRBD2 identical over 11 bases. Germline V gene sequence: CDR1 SGHRS, CDR2 YFSETQ. The CDR3 length is 16 residues. After removal of 1 base from V and 4 bases from J, the junction contained 4 bases not matched to a gene. The CDR3 nucleotides read TGCGCCAGCAGCTTGACGACTAGCGGGGTGTACAATGAGCAGTTCTTC. Its translation: CASSLTTSGVYNEQFF.